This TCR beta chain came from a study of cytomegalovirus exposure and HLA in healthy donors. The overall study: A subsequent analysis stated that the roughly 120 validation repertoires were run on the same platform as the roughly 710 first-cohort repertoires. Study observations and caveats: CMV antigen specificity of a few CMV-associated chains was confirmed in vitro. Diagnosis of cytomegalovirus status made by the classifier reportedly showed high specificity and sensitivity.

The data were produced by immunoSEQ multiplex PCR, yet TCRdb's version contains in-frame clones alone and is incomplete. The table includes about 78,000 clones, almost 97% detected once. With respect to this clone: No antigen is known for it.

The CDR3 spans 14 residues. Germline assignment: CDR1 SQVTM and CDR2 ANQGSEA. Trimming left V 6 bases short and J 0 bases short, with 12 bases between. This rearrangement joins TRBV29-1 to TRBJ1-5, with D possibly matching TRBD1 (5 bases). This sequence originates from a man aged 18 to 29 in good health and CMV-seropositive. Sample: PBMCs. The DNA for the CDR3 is TGCAGCGTCGGAGACAGCTATAGCAATCAGCCCCAGCATTTT. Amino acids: CSVGDSYSNQPQHF.